Shown below are 22 T cell receptor beta chains from a single sample sequenced in a study of CD8 T cells in Susac syndrome. RNA, at about 0.45 to 1 ug, was reverse transcribed with random hexamers. Via MiXCR, TCRdb re-called the immunoSEQ multiplex PCR reads, giving one row per CDR3 protein. The sample consists of about 240,000 distinct CDR3 sequences, about 95% of them appearing once. The sample consisted of CD4+ T cells from PBMCs. These receptors all come from a human donor with Susac syndrome.

This chain connects TRBV5-4 to TRBJ1-1; possibly TRBD1 for D (5 bases). The CDR3 is 14 amino acids. Trimming stripped 4 bases from V and 1 base from J, with 11 bases between. Germline V lookup: CDR1 SGHNT, CDR2 YYREEE (reference sequence). The CDR3 DNA reads as TGTGCCAGCAGCCCGGGACTGACGAACACTGAAGCTTTCTTT. Translation gives CASSPGLTNTEAFF.

The CDR3 loop reads CASSPPVATEAFF. The CDR3 region has the DNA TGCGCCAGCAGCCCTCCTGTCGCCACTGAAGCTTTCTTT. The chain joins TRBV5-1 to TRBJ1-1; D uncertain. The CDR3 is 13 residues long. The germline V and J ends were trimmed by 4 bases and 4 bases, with 11 bases remaining between them. Germline V lookup: CDR1 SGHRS, CDR2 YFSETQ.

The rearrangement links TRBV7-9 to TRBJ1-2; D might be TRBD1 (6 bases). This CDR3 is 18 amino acids long. Germline V gene lookup returns CDR1 SEHNR and CDR2 FQNEAQ (reference sequence). V was cut by 3 bases and J by 4 bases, with 24 bases left in between. Here the CDR3 DNA reads TGTGCCAGCAGCTTTAACGTCGGGGACACGGTATTCACCTATGGCTACACCTTC. The encoded protein is CASSFNVGDTVFTYGYTF.

The V call is TRBV6-5, the J call TRBJ1-4, with D possibly being TRBD1 (5 bases). The CDR3 runs 15 residues. Germline V gives CDR1 MNHEY, CDR2 SVGAGI. The V gene lost 4 bases and the J gene lost 5 bases, with 14 bases spanning the gap. CDR3 sequence: CASSSAGGGNEKLFF. CDR3 nucleotide sequence: TGTGCCAGCAGTTCCGCCGGCGGGGGGAATGAAAAACTGTTTTTT.

The CDR3 DNA is TGTGCCAGCAGATCTAAGGTTCAACAGGGGGTGAACACTGAAGCTTTCTTT. It encodes CASRSKVQQGVNTEAFF. The chain carries TRBV6-1 and TRBJ1-1; TRBD1 matches 8 bases. Germline values: CDR1 MNHNS, CDR2 SASEGT. V trimming: 6 bases; J trimming: 0 bases; junction bases outside the gene matches: 12. This CDR3 has 17 residues.

This clonotype appeared once. This chain uses TRBV29-1 with TRBJ2-7, with 8 nucleotides matching TRBD1. The CDR3 sequence is 12 residues long. Germline CDR1 SQVTM, CDR2 ANQGSEA. V dropped 7 bases and J dropped 5; count of bases not matched to a gene: 7. In DNA, the CDR3 is TGCAGCGCAAAGGACAGGGTGGACGAGCAGTACTTC. Protein product: CSAKDRVDEQYF.

This chain connects TRBV29-1 to TRBJ2-7; possible D gene TRBD1, 5 bases. The V gene's germline CDR1 is SQVTM and CDR2 ANQGSEA. The V end was cut by 6 bases, the J end by 5 bases, with 20 bases between. The CDR3 is 14 residues long. The DNA for the CDR3 is TGCAGCGTAACGAGGACAAACGGGTTGGACGAGCAGTACTTC. Its protein product is CSVTRTNGLDEQYF.

The V call is TRBV5-6, the J call TRBJ2-7; D unclear. Deletions cut 4 bases from V and 7 bases from J, with 9 bases between. Germline V gene data show CDR1 as SGHDT and CDR2 as YYEEEE. The CDR3 is made up of 11 amino acids. The DNA of the CDR3 is TGTGCCAGCAGCCTACGTTGGGAGCAGTACTTC. It specifies CASSLRWEQYF. The variable domain in full, completed from reference TRBV5-6 and TRBJ2-7, reads DAGVTQSPTHLIKTRGQQVTLRCSPKSGHDTVSWYQQALGQGPQFIFQYYEEEERQRGNFPDRFSGHQFPNYSSELNVNALLLGDSALYLCASSLRWEQYFGPGTRLTVT.

The chain employs TRBV3-1 and TRBJ2-5; no reliable D call. Germline-derived CDR1 and CDR2 are LGHDT and YNNKEL (reference sequence). The CDR3 covers 15 residues. V dropped 4 bases and J dropped 4 bases, with 16 bases sitting between them. CDR3 in amino acids: CASSLNPTSRETQYF. The CDR3 coding sequence is TGTGCCAGCAGCCTCAACCCGACGTCGCGAGAGACCCAGTACTTC.

The count of this clonotype is one. The J gene is TRBJ1-1, the V gene TRBV3-1; D is perhaps TRBD1 (5 bases). Trimming took off 0 bases at V and 10 bases at J, with 15 bases between the two ends. Germline assignment: CDR1 LGHDT and CDR2 YNNKEL (reference sequence). The CDR3 covers 14 residues. In DNA, the CDR3 is TGTGCCAGCAGCCAAGATCTCCAGGGCGGGGGAGCTTTCTTT. This codes for CASSQDLQGGGAFF.

The chain links TRBV6-1 to TRBJ2-6; possibly TRBD1 for D (5 bases). Germline CDR1 and CDR2: MNHNS and SASEGT. Trimming stripped 2 bases from V and 4 bases from J, with 9 bases between. The CDR3 sequence is 15 residues long. CDR3 sequence: CASSERGSGANVLTF. The CDR3 DNA sequence: TGTGCCAGCAGTGAAAGGGGTTCGGGGGCCAACGTCCTGACTTTC.

The chain combines TRBV10-3 with TRBJ1-2; D is perhaps TRBD1 (6 bases). Germline CDR1 ENHRY, CDR2 SYGVKD. V lost 3 bases to trimming and J lost 5 bases, with 16 bases between them. The CDR3 extends over 15 amino acids. CDR3 sequence: CAISEIRGAWYGYTF. The DNA of the CDR3 is TGTGCCATCAGTGAAATACGGGGGGCTTGGTATGGCTACACCTTC.

V and J are TRBV15 and TRBJ1-5; 8 bases line up with TRBD1. Trimming cost V 6 bases and J 1 base; bases outside gene matches: 17. The CDR3 totals 19 residues. CDR1 LNHNV and CDR2 YYDKDF come from the germline V gene (reference sequence). CDR3 amino acids: CATSPRWFQGAGSNQPQHF. CDR3 DNA sequence: TGTGCCACCAGTCCTAGGTGGTTTCAGGGGGCGGGGAGCAATCAGCCCCAGCATTTT. Complete variable domain (other parts from reference TRBV15 and TRBJ1-5): DAMVIQNPRYQVTQFGKPVTLSCSQTLNHNVMYWYQQKSSQAPKLLFHYYDKDFNNEADTPDNFQSRRPNTSFCFLDIRSPGLGDTAMYLCATSPRWFQGAGSNQPQHFGDGTRLSIL.

The rearrangement uses TRBV5-6 and TRBJ1-1; unclear D gene. The CDR3 runs to 14 residues. V was clipped by 4 bases and J by 1 base, with 11 bases between them. Looked up from germline, CDR1 is SGHDT and CDR2 is YYEEEE. The CDR3 DNA reads as TGTGCCAGCAGCCGGAACTCAGGGAACACTGAAGCTTTCTTT. Its translation is CASSRNSGNTEAFF.

The V and J genes are TRBV29-1 and TRBJ1-1; perhaps TRBD1 as D (5 bases). In germline, CDR1 is SQVTM, CDR2 ANQGSEA. The CDR3 runs to 12 residues. V lost 5 bases to trimming and J lost 3 bases, with 10 bases between them. Written as DNA, the CDR3 is TGCAGCGTTATCAGGGATGACACTGAAGCTTTCTTT. Its translation is CSVIRDDTEAFF.

V usage is TRBV29-1 and J usage is TRBJ1-1, with 8 bases lining up with TRBD1. The ends lost 7 bases at V and 5 bases at J; junction bases unmatched: 9. The CDR3 contains 13 residues. Looked up from germline, CDR1 is SQVTM and CDR2 is ANQGSEA. Written as DNA, the CDR3 is TGCAGCGGGTGGACAGGGATTGCGACTGAAGCTTTCTTT. It is translated as CSGWTGIATEAFF. Using reference TRBV29-1 and TRBJ1-1 for the parts outside the CDR3, the full variable domain is SAVISQKPSRDICQRGTSLTIQCQVDSQVTMMFWYRQQPGQSLTLIATANQGSEATYESGFVIDKFPISRPNLTFSTLTVSNMSPEDSSIYLCSGWTGIATEAFFGQGTRLTVV.

J is TRBJ1-1 and V is TRBV7-2; possibly TRBD1 for D (5 bases). Deletions cut 3 bases from V and 1 base from J, with 12 bases between. This CDR3 spans 15 amino acids. Germline lookup yields CDR1 SGHTA and CDR2 FQGNSA. CDR3 residues: CASSFALTENTEAFF. The CDR3 nucleotides read TGTGCCAGCAGCTTCGCCCTGACAGAGAACACTGAAGCTTTCTTT.

The chain is built from TRBV28 and TRBJ2-5; TRBD1 matches 9 bases. The germline V gene encodes CDR1 MDHEN and CDR2 SYDVKM. V was clipped by 5 bases and J by 3 bases; unmatched bases: 4. The CDR3 spans 14 residues. Here the CDR3 reads CASSHRTGEETQYF. The CDR3 bases are TGTGCCAGCAGTCATCGGACAGGGGAAGAGACCCAGTACTTC.

The chain carries TRBV20-1 and TRBJ1-5; D is ambiguous. Germline V CDR1 and CDR2: DFQATT, SNEGSKA (reference sequence). The CDR3 totals 12 residues. Deletions cut 0 bases from V and 3 bases from J, with 3 bases between. This CDR3 is CSARDLNQPQHF. DNA of the CDR3: TGCAGTGCTAGAGATCTCAATCAGCCCCAGCATTTT.

This chain uses TRBV7-2 with TRBJ2-3; 11 bases are shared with TRBD2. The CDR3 runs to 18 residues. V shed 1 base, J shed 8 bases, and the junction held 14 bases outside the gene matches. Germline CDR1 and CDR2: SGHTA and FQGNSA. The CDR3 is CASSLDQGTSGLSFTQYF. Written as DNA, the CDR3 is TGTGCCAGCAGCTTAGATCAGGGGACTAGCGGATTAAGCTTTACGCAGTATTTT.

The chain recombines TRBV29-1 with TRBJ1-1; tentative D call: TRBD1 (6 bases). This CDR3 comprises 15 residues. Germline V gene data show CDR1 as SQVTM and CDR2 as ANQGSEA. The V gene lost 4 bases and the J gene lost 2 bases, with 17 bases spanning the gap. This CDR3 is CSVAYGGPINTEAFF. The CDR3 coding sequence is TGCAGCGTTGCCTATGGGGGGCCGATCAACACTGAAGCTTTCTTT.

This chain links TRBV15 with TRBJ2-1; D is ambiguous. The CDR3 is made up of 16 amino acids. Trimming took 0 bases from V and 0 from J, leaving 9 bases between them. The germline CDR1 and CDR2 sequences are LNHNV and YYDKDF (reference sequence). CDR3 sequence reads: CATSRDSAVSYNEQFF. The CDR3 nucleotides read TGTGCCACCAGCAGAGATTCGGCGGTCTCCTACAATGAGCAGTTCTTC.